Below, 16 T cell receptor beta chains from the same sample are listed, as sequenced in a study of cytomegalovirus exposure and HLA in healthy donors. Libraries were prepared by immunoSEQ multiplex PCR; TCRdb keeps only in-frame clonotypes and omits some of them. The data show around 20,000 clones, under 98% seen once. Sequenced sample: PBMCs. These receptors were collected from a man younger than 45 in good health and CMV-seropositive.

V usage is TRBV9 and J usage is TRBJ2-7, with 8 bases aligning to TRBD2. V dropped 0 bases and J dropped 7; count of bases not matched to a gene: 9. The CDR3 is 15 residues long. Germline CDR1 is SGDLS and CDR2 is YYNGEE. Written as DNA, the CDR3 is TGTGCCAGCAGCGTAGGCAATAGCGGGACCGAGGAGCAGTACTTC. It specifies CASSVGNSGTEEQYF. Full variable domain (rest looked up from reference TRBV9 and TRBJ2-7): DSGVTQTPKHLITATGQRVTLRCSPRSGDLSVYWYQQSLDQGLQFLIQYYNGEERAKGNILERFSAQQFPDLHSELNLSSLELGDSALYFCASSVGNSGTEEQYFGPGTRLTVT.

This clone appeared once. The chain employs TRBV6-1 and TRBJ2-7; D is undetermined. This CDR3 region has 16 residues. Germline CDR1 is MNHNS and CDR2 is SASEGT. The germline V and J ends were trimmed by 0 bases and 2 bases, with 14 bases remaining between them. The CDR3, as DNA: TGTGCCAGCAGTGAAGCCTCAGCTGACTTTACCTACGAGCAGTACTTC. Its translation: CASSEASADFTYEQYF.

The V and J genes are TRBV29-1 and TRBJ2-2; no firm D call. Germline lookup yields CDR1 SQVTM and CDR2 ANQGSEA. This CDR3 has 13 amino acids. Trimming removed 2 bases at V and 5 bases at J, with 9 bases between. The CDR3 loop reads CSVETGGTGELFF. The CDR3 DNA reads as TGCAGCGTTGAAACGGGTGGGACCGGGGAGCTGTTTTTT.

The V call is TRBV7-2, the J call TRBJ2-2; tentative D call: TRBD2 (6 bases). The CDR3 has 15 amino acids. Germline CDR1 SGHTA, CDR2 FQGNSA. Trimming took 5 bases from V and 2 from J, leaving 12 bases between them. The DNA for the CDR3 is TGTGCCAGCAGCCAACCCGGGACTAACACCGGGGAGCTGTTTTTT. It yields the protein CASSQPGTNTGELFF.

The chain couples TRBV4-2 to TRBJ1-1; 7 nucleotides align to TRBD1. V gave up 4 bases and J gave up 10 bases; unmatched junction bases: 9. The CDR3 consists of 13 residues. Germline values: CDR1 LGHNA, CDR2 YNFKEQ. CDR3 residues: CASSPDREGRAFF. The CDR3 DNA follows: TGTGCCAGCAGCCCAGACAGGGAGGGCCGAGCTTTCTTT.

This sequence joins TRBV25-1 and TRBJ1-1, with D possibly being TRBD1 (6 bases). Germline CDR1 and CDR2: MGHDK and SYGVNS. V lost 2 bases to trimming and J lost 6 bases, with 16 bases between them. The CDR3 is made up of 15 amino acids. The CDR3 loop is CASSEVRLGAPEAFF. As DNA, the CDR3 is TGTGCCAGCAGTGAAGTTAGATTGGGGGCTCCTGAAGCTTTCTTT.

The V gene is TRBV18, the J gene TRBJ2-3; D may be TRBD1 (6 bases). Germline CDR1 KGHSH, CDR2 LQKENI. V lost 5 bases and J lost 9, with 21 bases in between. The CDR3 extends over 15 amino acids. The DNA of the CDR3 is TGTGCCAGCTCAGCACTCTCGAAACAGGGAAACACGCAGTATTTT. Residues: CASSALSKQGNTQYF.

The rearrangement joins TRBV29-1 to TRBJ2-7; D perhaps matches TRBD1 (5 bases). Per the germline V gene, CDR1 is SQVTM and CDR2 is ANQGSEA. This CDR3 has 13 residues. The germline V and J ends were trimmed by 0 bases and 0 bases, with 6 bases remaining between them. This CDR3 reads CSVEEDISYEQYF. CDR3 DNA: TGCAGCGTTGAAGAGGACATCTCCTACGAGCAGTACTTC.

The CDR3 region is CASSPRGEVNGYTF. The CDR3 DNA is TGTGCCAGCAGTCCCCGGGGGGAGGTAAATGGCTACACCTTC. The V gene is TRBV6-1, the J gene TRBJ1-2; perhaps TRBD1 as D (5 bases). Trimming removed 5 bases from V and 6 bases from J, with 16 bases in between. Germline V lookup: CDR1 MNHNS, CDR2 SASEGT. The CDR3 is made up of 14 amino acids.

This chain connects TRBV29-1 to TRBJ2-7, with D perhaps TRBD1 (6 bases). V lost 7 bases to trimming and J lost 0 bases, with 13 bases between them. CDR3 length: 13 amino acids. Germline CDR1 SQVTM, CDR2 ANQGSEA. CDR3 DNA: TGCAGCGCATCCGGACAGAGCTCCTACGAGCAGTACTTC. Amino acid sequence: CSASGQSSYEQYF.

In the case of this clone: The junction departs from germline at one end; a sequencing error may be responsible. The V and J genes are TRBV2 and TRBJ2-2, with a tentative D call TRBD2 (5 bases). This CDR3 comprises 14 residues. CDR1 is SNHLY, CDR2 FYNNEI, per germline. The CDR3 DNA sequence: TGTGCCAGCGCCCCGAGAGGGAACACCAGGGAGCTGTTTTTT. This encodes CASAPRGNTRELFF.

CDR3 coding DNA: TGTGCCAGCAGTGACACAGGGGTCCCAAAGACCCAGTACTTC. It encodes CASSDTGVPKTQYF. V gene TRBV25-1 combines with J gene TRBJ2-5; 7 bases fit TRBD1. CDR1 is MGHDK and CDR2 is SYGVNS in the germline V gene. J lost 6 bases, V lost 3 bases, and 7 bases had no gene match. The CDR3 extends over 14 amino acids. The whole variable domain, filled in from reference TRBV25-1 and TRBJ2-5, reads EADIYQTPRYLVIGTGKKITLECSQTMGHDKMYWYQQDPGMELHLIHYSYGVNSTEKGDLSSESTVSRIRTEHFPLTLESARPSHTSQYLCASSDTGVPKTQYFGPGTRLLVL.

V usage is TRBV28 and J usage is TRBJ2-1; possible D gene TRBD2, 7 bases. The CDR3 contains 15 residues. Deletions cut 6 bases from V and 4 bases from J, with 16 bases between. Germline V gene data show CDR1 as MDHEN and CDR2 as SYDVKM. CDR3 region: CASSQGGAGYNEQFF. As DNA, the CDR3 is TGTGCCAGCAGCCAAGGGGGGGCAGGGTACAATGAGCAGTTCTTC. The full variable domain, rest sourced from reference TRBV28 and TRBJ2-1, is DVKVTQSSRYLVKRTGEKVFLECVQDMDHENMFWYRQDPGLGLRLIYFSYDVKMKEKGDIPEGYSVSREKKERFSLILESASTNQTSMYLCASSQGGAGYNEQFFGPGTRLTVL.

The chain joins TRBV7-9 to TRBJ2-7; 13 bases line up with TRBD2. The junction had 1 base not matched to a gene; V was cut back by 5 bases and J by 3 bases. Germline V gene lookup returns CDR1 SEHNR and CDR2 FQNEAQ (reference sequence). CDR3 length: 14 amino acids. The CDR3: CASSRTSGSYEQYF. The CDR3 DNA sequence: TGTGCCAGCAGCCGGACTAGCGGGAGCTACGAGCAGTACTTC.

The V gene is TRBV9, the J gene TRBJ1-2; 7 nucleotides match TRBD1. Trimming cost V 7 bases and J 6 bases; bases outside gene matches: 6. This CDR3 spans 12 amino acids. Germline V lookup: CDR1 SGDLS, CDR2 YYNGEE. CDR3 loop: CASFDRADGYTF. The CDR3 DNA follows: TGTGCCAGCTTCGACAGGGCGGATGGCTACACCTTC.

V and J are TRBV4-2 and TRBJ2-7, with D possibly matching TRBD1 (6 bases). V shed 2 bases and J shed 2 bases, with 10 bases lying between them. Per germline, CDR1 LGHNA and CDR2 YNFKEQ. CDR3 size: 14 residues. CDR3 DNA sequence: TGTGCCAGCAGCCAAACAGGGACCACCTACGAGCAGTACTTC. Protein: CASSQTGTTYEQYF.